The rows below give T cell receptor beta chains drawn from one sample of a study of human T cells and chemical hapten exposure. TCRdb reprocessed the RACE reads with MiXCR, giving one entry per CDR3 protein. This sample has 300,000 to 450,000 distinct CDR3 sequences, with 5% to 6.5% found just once. Sequences were derived from whole blood, sampled in connection with sensitization to the hapten diphenylcyclopropenone (DPC). These receptors originate from a woman aged 50 to 60 with alopecia areata. Some clones in this sample may be carry-over from other donors' samples. Both conserved end residues are part of each CDR3. The D gene is left open where the match is weak. The size field is filled for only some rows; it gives once, few, many or a size class.

clone_size: few; d_call: -; j_call: TRBJ1-6; v_call: TRBV12-3/TRBV12-4; cdr3_aa: CASSALGQGNSPLHF; cdr3_nt: TGTGCCAGCAGTGCCCTAGGGCAGGGGAATTCACCCCTCCACTTT
clone_size: -; d_call: TRBD1; j_call: TRBJ1-1; v_call: TRBV4-2; cdr3_aa: CASSYRDRGFF; cdr3_nt: TGTGCCAGCAGCTACCGGGACAGGGGTTTCTTT
clone_size: -; d_call: TRBD1; j_call: TRBJ2-5; v_call: TRBV6-5; cdr3_aa: CASSYGKGQGETQYF; cdr3_nt: TGTGCCAGCAGTTACGGGAAAGGACAGGGGGAGACCCAGTACTTC
clone_size: -; d_call: TRBD1; j_call: TRBJ1-5; v_call: TRBV27; cdr3_aa: CASSTGEGVIGANQPQHF; cdr3_nt: TGTGCCAGCAGTACAGGGGAAGGGGTAATCGGGGCCAATCAGCCCCAGCATTTT
clone_size: -; d_call: TRBD1; j_call: TRBJ2-1; v_call: TRBV4-1; cdr3_aa: CASSLRDRGEDEQFF; cdr3_nt: TGCGCCAGCAGCCTCCGGGACAGGGGGGAGGATGAGCAGTTCTTC
clone_size: many; d_call: -; j_call: TRBJ2-1; v_call: TRBV6-2/TRBV6-3; cdr3_aa: CASSYRFPGPQFF; cdr3_nt: TGTGCCAGCAGTTACCGATTCCCGGGCCCACAGTTCTTC
clone_size: -; d_call: TRBD2; j_call: TRBJ2-7; v_call: TRBV18; cdr3_aa: CASSSYRGDYEQYF; cdr3_nt: TGTGCCAGCTCATCCTATCGGGGGGACTACGAGCAGTACTTC
clone_size: many; d_call: TRBD2; j_call: TRBJ2-7; v_call: TRBV3-1; cdr3_aa: CASSQTSGSRYEQYF; cdr3_nt: TGTGCCAGCAGCCAAACTAGCGGGAGTCGGTACGAGCAGTACTTC
clone_size: -; d_call: -; j_call: TRBJ1-4; v_call: TRBV4-2; cdr3_aa: CASSHQSDRFEPVLFF; cdr3_nt: TGTGCCAGCAGCCACCAATCTGACAGATTTGAGCCGGTACTGTTTTTT
clone_size: -; d_call: TRBD2; j_call: TRBJ2-3; v_call: TRBV29-1; cdr3_aa: CSVEDLAGAADTQYF; cdr3_nt: TGCAGCGTTGAAGATTTAGCGGGGGCGGCAGATACGCAGTATTTT
clone_size: many; d_call: -; j_call: TRBJ2-7; v_call: TRBV29-1; cdr3_aa: CSVCPAGISYEQYF; cdr3_nt: TGCAGCGTGTGTCCCGCCGGAATCTCCTACGAGCAGTACTTC
clone_size: -; d_call: -; j_call: TRBJ1-4; v_call: TRBV2; cdr3_aa: CASGTGADEKLFF; cdr3_nt: TGTGCCAGCGGAACAGGTGCCGATGAAAAACTGTTTTTT
clone_size: -; d_call: TRBD2; j_call: TRBJ2-7; v_call: TRBV7-9; cdr3_aa: CASSSGTSGMGEQYF; cdr3_nt: TGTGCCAGCAGCTCCGGGACTAGCGGGATGGGAGAGCAGTACTTC
clone_size: few; d_call: TRBD1; j_call: TRBJ2-7; v_call: TRBV30; cdr3_aa: CAWDRGYEQYF; cdr3_nt: TGTGCCTGGGACAGGGGCTACGAGCAGTACTTC
clone_size: many; d_call: TRBD1; j_call: TRBJ1-5; v_call: TRBV7-8; cdr3_aa: CASSQTGAGQPQHF; cdr3_nt: TGTGCCAGCAGCCAAACAGGGGCAGGGCAGCCCCAGCATTTT
clone_size: -; d_call: -; j_call: TRBJ1-3; v_call: TRBV4-3; cdr3_aa: CASGRIEENTIYF; cdr3_nt: TGCGCCAGCGGCAGAATCGAGGAAAACACCATATATTTT
clone_size: few; d_call: TRBD1; j_call: TRBJ1-1; v_call: TRBV4-3; cdr3_aa: CASSHRDRGGTEAFF; cdr3_nt: TGCGCCAGCAGCCATAGGGACAGGGGAGGAACTGAAGCTTTCTTT
clone_size: few; d_call: -; j_call: TRBJ2-3; v_call: TRBV2; cdr3_aa: CASSDSGRAVTQYF; cdr3_nt: TGTGCCAGCAGTGATTCGGGACGGGCTGTCACGCAGTATTTT
clone_size: few; d_call: -; j_call: TRBJ2-6; v_call: TRBV12-3/TRBV12-4; cdr3_aa: CASNPPGAGRGANVLTF; cdr3_nt: TGTGCCAGCAATCCCCCCGGGGCGGGGAGAGGGGCCAACGTCCTGACTTTC
clone_size: many; d_call: -; j_call: TRBJ2-3; v_call: TRBV13; cdr3_aa: CASSLVRKTDTQYF; cdr3_nt: TGTGCCAGCAGCTTAGTGCGGAAAACAGATACGCAGTATTTT
clone_size: few; d_call: -; j_call: TRBJ1-5; v_call: TRBV20-1; cdr3_aa: CSARDPVVLSNQPQHF; cdr3_nt: TGCAGTGCTAGAGATCCTGTCGTACTAAGCAATCAGCCCCAGCATTTT
clone_size: many; d_call: TRBD1; j_call: TRBJ1-1; v_call: TRBV12-3/TRBV12-4; cdr3_aa: CASSGQGGTEAFF; cdr3_nt: TGCGCCAGCAGTGGACAGGGCGGGACTGAAGCTTTCTTT
clone_size: many; d_call: TRBD1; j_call: TRBJ2-5; v_call: TRBV11-2; cdr3_aa: CASSSPYRGQETQYF; cdr3_nt: TGTGCCAGCAGCTCCCCCTACAGGGGGCAAGAGACCCAGTACTTC
clone_size: many; d_call: TRBD2; j_call: TRBJ2-7; v_call: TRBV20-1; cdr3_aa: CSARDSGGYEQYF; cdr3_nt: TGCAGTGCTAGAGATTCGGGGGGGTACGAGCAGTACTTC
clone_size: many; d_call: -; j_call: TRBJ2-5; v_call: TRBV4-1; cdr3_aa: CASSQSQGFQETQYF; cdr3_nt: TGCGCCAGCAGCCAGTCTCAGGGTTTCCAAGAGACCCAGTACTTC
clone_size: many; d_call: -; j_call: TRBJ2-5; v_call: TRBV10-1; cdr3_aa: CASSEGFQETQYF; cdr3_nt: TGCGCCAGCAGTGAGGGCTTCCAAGAGACCCAGTACTTC
clone_size: many; d_call: -; j_call: TRBJ2-5; v_call: TRBV30; cdr3_aa: CAWSESGGTQYF; cdr3_nt: TGTGCCTGGTCAGAAAGTGGGGGGACCCAGTACTTC
clone_size: few; d_call: TRBD2; j_call: TRBJ2-5; v_call: TRBV6-5; cdr3_aa: CASSYWGLAGETQYF; cdr3_nt: TGTGCCAGCAGTTACTGGGGACTAGCCGGGGAGACCCAGTACTTC
clone_size: many; d_call: TRBD1; j_call: TRBJ2-6; v_call: TRBV12-3/TRBV12-4; cdr3_aa: CASTPSRGLGANVLTF; cdr3_nt: TGTGCCAGCACCCCCTCGAGGGGGCTCGGGGCCAACGTCCTGACTTTC
clone_size: -; d_call: -; j_call: TRBJ2-1; v_call: TRBV12-3/TRBV12-4; cdr3_aa: CASSLFLGGRGSYNEQFF; cdr3_nt: TGTGCCAGCAGTTTGTTTTTGGGGGGCCGAGGCTCCTACAATGAGCAGTTCTTC
clone_size: few; d_call: TRBD1; j_call: TRBJ2-1; v_call: TRBV5-1; cdr3_aa: CASSFTGAEHEQFF; cdr3_nt: TGCGCCAGCAGCTTCACAGGGGCTGAGCATGAGCAGTTCTTC
clone_size: many; d_call: -; j_call: TRBJ1-1; v_call: TRBV5-1; cdr3_aa: CASSLTGQRTEAFF; cdr3_nt: TGCGCCAGCAGCTTGACAGGACAGAGGACTGAAGCTTTCTTT
clone_size: few; d_call: TRBD1; j_call: TRBJ1-4; v_call: TRBV20-1; cdr3_aa: CSARALGQGNEKLFF; cdr3_nt: TGCAGTGCTAGAGCATTGGGACAGGGGAACGAAAAACTGTTTTTT
clone_size: many; d_call: -; j_call: TRBJ2-5; v_call: TRBV5-1; cdr3_aa: CASSLDKAGSQETQYF; cdr3_nt: TGCGCCAGCAGCTTGGATAAGGCAGGGAGTCAAGAGACCCAGTACTTC
clone_size: few; d_call: TRBD1; j_call: TRBJ2-5; v_call: TRBV6-2/TRBV6-3; cdr3_aa: CASRGDSRGTQYF; cdr3_nt: TGTGCCAGCAGGGGGGACAGCCGAGGGACCCAGTACTTC
clone_size: many; d_call: TRBD2; j_call: TRBJ2-3; v_call: TRBV7-9; cdr3_aa: CASSSGTTNTDTQYF; cdr3_nt: TGTGCCAGCAGCTCAGGGACTACCAACACAGATACGCAGTATTTT
clone_size: few; d_call: TRBD2; j_call: TRBJ2-5; v_call: TRBV11-2; cdr3_aa: CASSHGTSGAQETQYF; cdr3_nt: TGTGCCAGCAGCCACGGGACTAGCGGGGCCCAAGAGACCCAGTACTTC
clone_size: many; d_call: -; j_call: TRBJ2-7; v_call: TRBV12-5; cdr3_aa: CASGPELAYEQYF; cdr3_nt: TGTGCTAGTGGTCCAGAACTAGCCTACGAGCAGTACTTC
clone_size: many; d_call: TRBD1; j_call: TRBJ2-1; v_call: TRBV5-1; cdr3_aa: CASSLTGTGGDEQFF; cdr3_nt: TGCGCCAGCAGCTTGACCGGGACAGGGGGCGATGAGCAGTTCTTC
clone_size: -; d_call: TRBD2; j_call: TRBJ2-7; v_call: TRBV20-1; cdr3_aa: CSAGTSGFTYEQYF; cdr3_nt: TGCAGTGCAGGGACTAGCGGGTTCACCTACGAGCAGTACTTC
clone_size: few; d_call: -; j_call: TRBJ1-1; v_call: TRBV7-9; cdr3_aa: CASSGFGTEAFF; cdr3_nt: TGTGCCAGCAGCGGCTTCGGCACTGAAGCTTTCTTT
clone_size: many; d_call: -; j_call: TRBJ2-6; v_call: TRBV3-1; cdr3_aa: CASSRGFSGANVLTF; cdr3_nt: TGTGCCAGCAGCCGGGGGTTCTCTGGGGCCAACGTCCTGACTTTC
clone_size: -; d_call: TRBD1; j_call: TRBJ1-1; v_call: TRBV12-3/TRBV12-4; cdr3_aa: CASSLELGTGGTEAFF; cdr3_nt: TGTGCCAGCAGTTTAGAACTCGGGACAGGGGGCACTGAAGCTTTCTTT
clone_size: -; d_call: TRBD1; j_call: TRBJ1-1; v_call: TRBV5-4; cdr3_aa: CASSLPERGHPEAFF; cdr3_nt: TGTGCCAGCAGCTTGCCCGAAAGGGGGCACCCTGAAGCTTTCTTT
clone_size: many; d_call: -; j_call: TRBJ2-2; v_call: TRBV4-2; cdr3_aa: CASSHVSGELFF; cdr3_nt: TGTGCCAGCAGCCATGTGTCCGGGGAGCTGTTTTTT
clone_size: many; d_call: TRBD1; j_call: TRBJ2-4; v_call: TRBV7-2; cdr3_aa: CASSVDRGPNIQYF; cdr3_nt: TGTGCCAGCAGCGTGGACAGGGGTCCCAACATTCAGTACTTC
clone_size: many; d_call: -; j_call: TRBJ2-2; v_call: TRBV5-1; cdr3_aa: CASSLGDGGANTGELFF; cdr3_nt: TGCGCCAGCAGCTTGGGGGACGGCGGGGCGAACACCGGGGAGCTGTTTTTT
clone_size: many; d_call: TRBD1; j_call: TRBJ2-7; v_call: TRBV27; cdr3_aa: CASSPGQGNEQYF; cdr3_nt: TGTGCCAGCAGCCCGGGACAGGGCAACGAGCAGTACTTC
clone_size: few; d_call: -; j_call: TRBJ2-4; v_call: TRBV10-3; cdr3_aa: CAISEPGKNIQYF; cdr3_nt: TGTGCCATCAGTGAGCCGGGGAAAAACATTCAGTACTTC
clone_size: many; d_call: -; j_call: TRBJ2-3; v_call: TRBV20-1; cdr3_aa: CSARQSSTDTQYF; cdr3_nt: TGCAGTGCCAGACAGTCTAGCACAGATACGCAGTATTTT
clone_size: few; d_call: TRBD1; j_call: TRBJ1-1; v_call: TRBV3-1; cdr3_aa: CASSRDSLGNTEAFF; cdr3_nt: TGTGCCAGCAGCCGGGACAGCCTTGGGAACACTGAAGCTTTCTTT
clone_size: -; d_call: TRBD2; j_call: TRBJ2-5; v_call: TRBV27; cdr3_aa: CASSQDLLAGQETQYF; cdr3_nt: TGTGCCAGCAGCCAGGACCTCCTAGCGGGGCAAGAGACCCAGTACTTC
clone_size: few; d_call: -; j_call: TRBJ2-7; v_call: TRBV4-2; cdr3_aa: CASSHDRSYEQYF; cdr3_nt: TGTGCCAGCAGCCACGACAGGTCCTACGAGCAGTACTTC
clone_size: many; d_call: -; j_call: TRBJ2-3; v_call: TRBV29-1; cdr3_aa: CSVEDRTAEFTDTQYF; cdr3_nt: TGCAGCGTTGAAGATCGAACAGCGGAATTTACAGATACGCAGTATTTT